The entry that follows covers one TCR beta chain sequence. The data are from a study of beta chain features in type 1 diabetes. Every bit of the isolated RNA underwent reverse transcription, so sequencing read expressed TCRB transcripts. Data came from immunoSEQ multiplex PCR; TCRdb stores just in-frame clones and leaves some out. The repertoire consists of around 160,000 clones, with roughly 48% occurring once and the leading ten covering around 0.42%. The CDR3 is made up of 10 amino acids. Germline V gene sequence: CDR1 DFQATT, CDR2 SNEGSKA (reference sequence). Trimming removed 3 bases from V and 4 bases from J, with 4 bases in between.

This TCR was recovered from a young man in good health. The chain employs TRBV20-1 and TRBJ2-7; unclear D gene. Sequencing used Tregs from blood. The CDR3 nucleotides are TGCAGTGCTAGTCTTTACGAGCAGTACTTC. Residues: CSASLYEQYF.